The next 25 T cell receptor beta chains were all read from a single sample in a study of lymphopenia after photon versus proton radiotherapy. Sequencing was performed with immunoSEQ multiplex PCR; in TCRdb, only in-frame clones are kept and a portion is missing. The table has approximately 50,000 clones, about 86% seen once. The specimen was peripheral blood, collected from a patient treated with photon-based radiotherapy. These receptors all come from a man aged 50 to 60 with gastric cancer.

The chain carries TRBV9 and TRBJ1-2, with D unresolved. Germline CDR1 is SGDLS and CDR2 is YYNGEE. CDR3 size: 15 residues. V lost 0 bases and J lost 4, with 13 bases in between. The CDR3 coding sequence is TGTGCCAGCAGCGTAGAAGAATCAGGAATCTATGGCTACACCTTC. Translating it yields CASSVEESGIYGYTF.

This clone was picked up a small number of times. This chain uses TRBV11-2 with TRBJ2-1, with D perhaps matching TRBD2 (6 bases). V lost 5 bases to trimming and J lost 8 bases, with 16 bases between them. CDR3 size: 14 residues. The germline CDR1 and CDR2 sequences are SGHAT and FQNNGV. CDR3 sequence: CASSTRGGSDEQFF. CDR3 nucleotide sequence: TGTGCCAGCAGCACCCGCGGAGGGAGCGATGAGCAGTTCTTC.

This chain links TRBV30 with TRBJ2-7; D perhaps matches TRBD1 (5 bases). The CDR3 has 14 amino acids. V was trimmed by 0 bases and J by 4 bases, leaving 13 bases between them. Germline assignment: CDR1 GTSNPN and CDR2 SVGIG (reference sequence). The CDR3: CAWSVSTGPYEQYF. The CDR3 coding sequence is TGTGCCTGGAGTGTAAGTACAGGCCCATACGAGCAGTACTTC.

The rearrangement joins TRBV5-1 to TRBJ2-7; D unclear. Germline V lookup: CDR1 SGHRS, CDR2 YFSETQ. V dropped 4 bases and J dropped 7 bases, with 18 bases sitting between them. CDR3 length: 14 residues. CDR3 sequence reads: CASSPGSGYGEQYF. DNA for the CDR3: TGCGCCAGCAGCCCTGGATCAGGATACGGGGAGCAGTACTTC.

This clone was picked up a small number of times. The chain uses TRBV5-6 and TRBJ1-2, with D perhaps TRBD1 (6 bases). V lost 3 bases and J 7 bases, leaving 7 bases between the germline ends. The CDR3 length is 11 residues. From germline, CDR1 is SGHDT and CDR2 YYEEEE. The CDR3 DNA is TGTGCCAGCAGCTCAGGGGTTGGCTACACCTTC. Its protein is CASSSGVGYTF. Combining the CDR3 with reference TRBV5-6 and TRBJ1-2 gives the whole variable domain DAGVTQSPTHLIKTRGQQVTLRCSPKSGHDTVSWYQQALGQGPQFIFQYYEEEERQRGNFPDRFSGHQFPNYSSELNVNALLLGDSALYLCASSSGVGYTFGSGTRLTVV.

The rearrangement uses TRBV25-1 and TRBJ1-6; D might be TRBD1 (5 bases). With 5 bases removed from V and 7 bases from J, the gap between germline ends came to 12 bases. The CDR3 consists of 14 residues. CDR1 and CDR2 (germline): MGHDK, SYGVNS. The CDR3 nucleotides are TGTGCCAGCAGTTCAGAGGGGCCAAATTCACCCCTCCACTTT. Its protein product is CASSSEGPNSPLHF.

This clone was observed a single time. The CDR3 sequence is CASSYLSGADGYTF. CDR3 DNA sequence: TGTGCCAGCAGTTACCTTTCCGGGGCAGATGGCTACACCTTC. The chain combines TRBV6-6 with TRBJ1-2, with D possibly being TRBD1 (5 bases). CDR3 length equals 14 residues. V was pared by 2 bases and J by 6 bases, with 13 bases between. From germline, CDR1 is MNHNY and CDR2 SVGAGI (reference sequence).

This chain joins TRBV27 and TRBJ2-3; 11 nucleotides match TRBD2. This CDR3 is built from 15 residues. Trimming at V came to 6 bases and at J to 1 base, leaving 3 bases not matched to a gene. Germline V gene sequence: CDR1 MNHEY, CDR2 SMNVEV (reference sequence). CDR3 nucleotides: TGTGCCAGCAGGGGACTAGCGGTGGGCACAGATACGCAGTATTTT. This codes for CASRGLAVGTDTQYF.

This clone was detected only once. The chain's CDR3 is CASSYPRLGGNEQYF. CDR3 sequence (DNA): TGTGCCAGCAGCTACCCTAGACTAGGGGGCAACGAGCAGTACTTC. V gene TRBV7-9 combines with J gene TRBJ2-7, with D maybe TRBD1 (7 bases). Germline CDR1 is SEHNR and CDR2 is FQNEAQ (reference sequence). Trimming left V 4 bases short and J 5 bases short, with 18 bases between. The CDR3 is 15 amino acids.

V usage is TRBV5-1 and J usage is TRBJ2-5; no definite D call. This CDR3 is 14 amino acids long. V was trimmed by 1 base and J by 0 bases, leaving 7 bases between them. The germline CDR1 and CDR2 sequences are SGHRS and YFSETQ. Written as DNA, the CDR3 is TGCGCCAGCAGCTTGCCGGGTCACCAAGAGACCCAGTACTTC. Translation gives CASSLPGHQETQYF. Looking up the rest from reference TRBV5-1 and TRBJ2-5 gives the full variable domain: KAGVTQTPRYLIKTRGQQVTLSCSPISGHRSVSWYQQTPGQGLQFLFEYFSETQRNKGNFPGRFSGRQFSNSRSEMNVSTLELGDSALYLCASSLPGHQETQYFGPGTRLLVL.

The chain combines TRBV28 with TRBJ2-7; the D gene is possibly TRBD1 (5 bases). V gave up 2 bases and J gave up 6 bases, with 11 bases separating them. Germline CDR1 MDHEN, CDR2 SYDVKM. CDR3 length: 13 residues. The CDR3: CASSLLKGLEQYF. CDR3 sequence (DNA): TGTGCCAGCAGTTTACTTAAGGGGCTCGAGCAGTACTTC.

CDR3 residues: CATSSQKGTIYGYTF. CDR3 DNA: TGTGCCACCAGCAGTCAGAAGGGTACGATCTATGGCTACACCTTC. The V and J genes are TRBV15 and TRBJ1-2; D call uncertain. The CDR3 runs 15 residues. Germline lookup yields CDR1 LNHNV and CDR2 YYDKDF (reference sequence). V lost 3 bases, J lost 4 bases, and 15 bases lay in between.

V is TRBV28 and J is TRBJ2-7; TRBD2 matches 7 bases. The germline CDR1 and CDR2 sequences are MDHEN and SYDVKM. This CDR3 comprises 15 residues. V shed 1 base, J shed 2 bases, and the junction held 5 bases outside the gene matches. The CDR3 DNA reads TGTGCCAGCAGTTTATACCCCGGGGGGACCTACGAGCAGTACTTC. Protein: CASSLYPGGTYEQYF.

In this sample, this clone turned up a few times. The V call is TRBV14, the J call TRBJ1-1, with D maybe TRBD1 (5 bases). Germline loops: CDR1 SGHDN, CDR2 FVKESK. Trimming left V 4 bases short and J 7 bases short, with 16 bases between. The CDR3 spans 14 residues. CDR3 protein: CASSLAGTRSEAFF. The CDR3 nucleotides read TGTGCCAGCAGCCTAGCCGGGACGCGGAGTGAAGCTTTCTTT.

V gene TRBV18 combines with J gene TRBJ1-3; D unclear. Trimming left V 2 bases short and J 1 base short, with 15 bases between. This CDR3 has 17 residues. CDR1 and CDR2 (germline): KGHSH, LQKENI. The DNA of the CDR3 is TGTGCCAGCTCACCAGAGAGAGGACTTCTGTCTGGAAACACCATATATTTT. This gives the protein CASSPERGLLSGNTIYF.

The V gene is TRBV5-1, the J gene TRBJ1-1; perhaps TRBD1 as D (5 bases). Trimming removed 5 bases at V and 1 base at J, with 12 bases between. Germline-derived CDR1 and CDR2 are SGHRS and YFSETQ. CDR3 size: 14 residues. The CDR3 loop is CASRPGTENTEAFF. The CDR3 nucleotides are TGCGCCAGCAGGCCCGGGACGGAGAACACTGAAGCTTTCTTT.

This rearrangement joins TRBV1 to TRBJ2-7; the DNA was not compared with TRBD2, the D call given in the table. TRBV1 is labeled a pseudogene. The CDR3 contains 16 residues. The DNA for the CDR3 is TGCACCAGCAGCCAAGATTCCCAACTAGCATCGGACGAGCAGTACTTC. Its protein product is CTSSQDSQLASDEQYF.

This clone came up once. This chain uses TRBV11-2 with TRBJ1-1; 11 bases are a match to TRBD1. With V trimmed by 1 base and J by 4 bases, 2 bases remained unmatched. CDR1 and CDR2 (germline): SGHAT, FQNNGV. The CDR3 has 15 amino acids. CDR3 loop: CASSLAGTGGTEAFF. In DNA, the CDR3 is TGTGCCAGCAGCTTAGCCGGGACAGGGGGCACTGAAGCTTTCTTT.

The J gene is TRBJ2-7, the V gene TRBV16; 12 nucleotides line up with TRBD2. Trimming took 4 bases from V and 4 from J; bases not matched to a gene: 2. CDR3 length: 14 amino acids. Germline V gene sequence: CDR1 KGHSY, CDR2 FQNENV. CDR3 residues: CASSPLAGGYEQYF. The CDR3 DNA reads as TGTGCCAGCAGCCCACTAGCGGGAGGATACGAGCAGTACTTC.

This clone came up once. V gene TRBV11-2 combines with J gene TRBJ2-6, with 7 nucleotides matching TRBD1. Germline V gives CDR1 SGHAT, CDR2 FQNNGV. Trimming removed 4 bases from V and 2 bases from J; junction bases left unmatched: 11. This CDR3 has 18 amino acids. CDR3 nucleotides: TGTGCCAGCAGCTCCTACAGGGGCCCTATTCCTGGGGCCAACGTCCTGACTTTC. Amino acid sequence: CASSSYRGPIPGANVLTF. Complete variable domain (other parts from reference TRBV11-2 and TRBJ2-6): EAGVAQSPRYKIIEKRQSVAFWCNPISGHATLYWYQQILGQGPKLLIQFQNNGVVDDSQLPKDRFSAERLKGVDSTLKIQPAKLEDSAVYLCASSSYRGPIPGANVLTFGAGSRLTVL.

This clone ranks as medium-sized (0.01 to 0.1%). The chain has TRBV7-3 and TRBJ2-7; weak D call: TRBD2 (6 bases). Per the germline V gene, CDR1 is SGHTA and CDR2 is FQGTGA. The CDR3 is 16 residues long. Trimming stripped 5 bases from V and 0 bases from J, with 17 bases between. Written as DNA, the CDR3 is TGTGCCAGCAGCCCCAGCGGGTACGGATACTCCTACGAGCAGTACTTC. It encodes CASSPSGYGYSYEQYF.

In DNA, the CDR3 is TGTGCCAGCAGCTGGGACCGGAACACTGAAGCTTTCTTT. Its protein product is CASSWDRNTEAFF. The V call is TRBV5-4, the J call TRBJ1-1; possibly TRBD1 for D (5 bases). CDR3 length: 13 amino acids. Germline-derived CDR1 and CDR2 are SGHNT and YYREEE (reference sequence). V was clipped by 3 bases and J by 1 base, with 7 bases between them.

V usage is TRBV19 and J usage is TRBJ1-1, with 7 nucleotides matching TRBD1. Germline-derived CDR1 and CDR2 are LNHDA and SQIVND (reference sequence). The CDR3 contains 18 residues. The trim removed 5 bases at V and 3 bases at J, leaving 18 bases unmatched. CDR3 sequence (DNA): TGTGCCAGTAGTTCGGAGAGACAGGGACCACAATATTACACTGAAGCTTTCTTT. Amino acids: CASSSERQGPQYYTEAFF.

The gene calls are TRBV11-2 and TRBJ2-5; 12 positions match TRBD2. The end of the DNA aligns better with TRBJ2-7, so the J call may be wrong. The germline V gene has CDR1 SGHAT and CDR2 FQNNGV. CDR3 length: 15 residues. DNA of the CDR3: TGTGCCAGCAGCGAGGGACTAGCGGGCTCCTACGAGCAGTACTTC. Protein product: CASSEGLAGSYEQYF.

The chain carries TRBV6-5 and TRBJ1-2, with TRBD1 matching 10 bases. The germline V gene encodes CDR1 MNHEY and CDR2 SVGAGI. The CDR3 has 13 residues. V shed 7 bases, J shed 6 bases, and the junction held 5 bases outside the gene matches. CDR3 sequence: CASTSTGGDGYTF. CDR3 nucleotide sequence: TGTGCCAGCACGTCGACAGGGGGCGATGGCTACACCTTC.